This T cell receptor beta chain appears in the sequencing data of a study of T cell responses to AZD1222 COVID-19 vaccine. Whole-study results and caveats: Scientists sampled the repertoires only once the peak T cell response had passed. Females made up more of the donors, who were largely white British, and clonal diversity may have come out too low. Increased Spike-specific TCR breadth and depth were observed after two AZD1222 doses. In the spike-specific TCR repertoire, nearly half reportedly target unmutated variant regions.

Assay used: immunoSEQ multiplex PCR; TCRdb lists only in-frame clones, some missing. The sample consists of around 84,000 clones, 88% of them appearing once. CDR1 and CDR2 from the germline V gene are SGHNT and YENEEA. V shed 0 bases and J shed 4 bases, with 3 bases lying between them. This CDR3 is 12 amino acids long. With regard to this clone: As yet, its antigen is unknown.

This TCR came from an adult in good health. This sequence joins TRBV11-3 and TRBJ1-2, with unresolved D. Sample: peripheral blood, taken on day 0 of MenACWY control vaccination. Written as DNA, the CDR3 is TGTGCCAGCAGCTTAGACGGCTATGGCTACACCTTC. Its protein product is CASSLDGYGYTF.